Presented here are 15 T cell receptor beta chains from one specimen sequenced in a study of blood T cell repertoires in COVID-19. Libraries were prepared by immunoSEQ multiplex PCR; TCRdb keeps only in-frame clonotypes and omits some of them. The sample lists 150,000 to 200,000 clones, about 86% occurring once. The sample consisted of peripheral blood. The source is a woman in her sixties or seventies who had recovered from COVID-19.

The chain uses TRBV7-3 and TRBJ2-1; D gene uncertain. This CDR3 contains 16 residues. Trimming removed 5 bases at V and 5 bases at J, with 19 bases between. Germline values: CDR1 SGHTA, CDR2 FQGTGA. The CDR3: CASSPLAGATNNEQFF. In DNA, the CDR3 is TGTGCCAGCAGCCCCCTGGCCGGAGCAACAAACAATGAGCAGTTCTTC.

DNA of the CDR3: TGTGCCCAAGGGGGTGGGCTAGGCGCCCCCTACGAGCAGTACTTC. This sequence encodes CAQGGGLGAPYEQYF. The V and J genes are TRBV2 and TRBJ2-7, with a possible D match to TRBD1 (6 bases). The CDR3 totals 15 residues. The V end was cut by 11 bases, the J end by 2 bases, with 22 bases between. Germline-derived CDR1 and CDR2 are SNHLY and FYNNEI. Looking up the rest from reference TRBV2 and TRBJ2-7 gives the full variable domain: EPEVTQTPSHQVTQMGQEVILRCVPISNHLYFYWYRQILGQKVEFLVSFYNNEISEKSEIFDDQFSVERPDGSNFTLKIRSTKLEDSAMYFCAQGGGLGAPYEQYFGPGTRLTVT.

This rearrangement joins TRBV7-2 to TRBJ2-4, with D possibly being TRBD2 (5 bases). Trimming stripped 8 bases from V and 1 base from J, with 15 bases between. The CDR3 covers 15 residues. The germline gives CDR1 SGHTA, CDR2 FQGNSA. The CDR3 sequence is CASGAGGSAKNIQYF. For the CDR3, the DNA is TGTGCCAGCGGCGCGGGCGGTTCCGCCAAAAACATTCAGTACTTC.

J is TRBJ2-1 and V is TRBV28; 10 nucleotides align to TRBD2. V lost 3 bases to trimming and J lost 3 bases; unmatched junction nucleotides: 2. Germline V gene sequence: CDR1 MDHEN, CDR2 SYDVKM. The CDR3 length is 15 residues. CDR3 sequence: CASSLGTSVYNEQFF. CDR3 bases: TGTGCCAGCAGTTTGGGGACTAGCGTCTACAATGAGCAGTTCTTC.

The rearrangement joins TRBV5-4 to TRBJ1-6; the D gene is possibly TRBD1 (6 bases). Trimming removed 4 bases at V and 8 bases at J, with 16 bases between. Per germline, CDR1 SGHNT and CDR2 YYREEE (reference sequence). There are 15 residues in the CDR3. The CDR3 region is CASSPQGSFYSPLHF. The CDR3, as DNA: TGTGCCAGCAGCCCACAGGGCAGTTTTTATTCACCCCTCCACTTT.

This clone was observed a handful of times. J is TRBJ1-1 and V is TRBV19; 8 positions agree with TRBD1. The V gene's germline CDR1 is LNHDA and CDR2 SQIVND (reference sequence). Trimming removed 7 bases from V and 3 bases from J; junction bases left unmatched: 13. The CDR3 covers 16 residues. CDR3 bases: TGTGCCAGTATCAAGAGGACAGGGAGGGGGTACACTGAAGCTTTCTTT. This translates into CASIKRTGRGYTEAFF.

The genes are TRBV7-9 and TRBJ1-5, with 12 positions matching TRBD1. The CDR3 extends over 17 amino acids. Germline CDR1 and CDR2: SEHNR and FQNEAQ (reference sequence). V lost 3 bases, J lost 0 bases, and 3 bases stayed unmatched. The chain's CDR3 is CASSFGTGGYSNQPQHF. The CDR3 nucleotides are TGTGCCAGCAGCTTCGGGACAGGGGGCTATAGCAATCAGCCCCAGCATTTT.

V gene TRBV19 combines with J gene TRBJ1-5; 8 bases match TRBD1. CDR1 is LNHDA and CDR2 is SQIVND in the germline V gene (reference sequence). This CDR3 spans 16 amino acids. The J segment lost 0 bases and the V segment lost 6 bases, leaving 7 bases of the junction unmatched. The chain's CDR3 is CASSRGGQDSNQPQHF. The CDR3 nucleotides are TGTGCCAGTAGCCGAGGGGGACAGGATAGCAATCAGCCCCAGCATTTT.

This chain uses TRBV4-1 with TRBJ1-2; TRBD1 is a possible D gene (6 bases). Germline CDR1 is MGHRA and CDR2 is YSYEKL. CDR3 size: 16 residues. Trimming removed 4 bases at V and 3 bases at J, with 18 bases between. CDR3 nucleotide sequence: TGCGCCAGCAGCCCGGGACCCCGGGACACCTACTATGGCTACACCTTC. Residues: CASSPGPRDTYYGYTF.

This clone appeared a few times. CDR3 bases: TGTGCCAGCAGCTCGCCCCTAGCGGGGACTAACTACGAGCAGTACTTC. It specifies CASSSPLAGTNYEQYF. The J gene is TRBJ2-7, the V gene TRBV11-2; 9 bases are a match to TRBD2. This CDR3 is built from 16 residues. The ends lost 4 bases at V and 3 bases at J; junction bases unmatched: 10. Germline lookup yields CDR1 SGHAT and CDR2 FQNNGV.

The rearrangement uses TRBV7-3 and TRBJ2-1; 8 bases are shared with TRBD2. This CDR3 has 16 residues. Germline V CDR1 and CDR2: SGHTA, FQGTGA. V was clipped by 4 bases and J by 2 bases; unmatched bases: 7. The CDR3 DNA sequence: TGTGCCAGCAGCTCGGGAGGGCCTGGGGCCTACAATGAGCAGTTCTTC. This encodes CASSSGGPGAYNEQFF. The entire variable domain, with the rest obtained from reference TRBV7-3 and TRBJ2-1, is as follows: GAGVSQTPSNKVTEKGKYVELRCDPISGHTALYWYRQSLGQGPEFLIYFQGTGAADDSGLPNDRFFAVRPEGSVSTLKIQRTERGDSAVYLCASSSGGPGAYNEQFFGPGTRLTVL.

The chain links TRBV2 to TRBJ2-3; a possible D gene is TRBD2 (6 bases). The germline V and J ends were trimmed by 8 bases and 4 bases, with 10 bases remaining between them. The CDR3 runs 12 residues. Per germline, CDR1 SNHLY and CDR2 FYNNEI. CDR3 coding DNA: TGTGCCAGCCTACGGGGGTCAGATACGCAGTATTTT. It codes for CASLRGSDTQYF.

The chain carries TRBV3-1 (or the pseudogene TRBV3-2) and TRBJ1-1, with 7 bases matching TRBD1. Germline CDR1 is LGHDT and CDR2 is YNNKEL (reference sequence). Unmatched junction bases numbered 8, after V lost 7 bases and J lost 12 bases. This CDR3 comprises 11 residues. CDR3 in amino acids: CASTQGGWTFF. Written as DNA, the CDR3 is TGTGCCAGCACCCAGGGGGGGTGGACTTTCTTT.

The chain links TRBV7-9 to TRBJ2-3; 11 bases fit TRBD2. The CDR3 totals 19 residues. The germline V gene encodes CDR1 SEHNR and CDR2 FQNEAQ (reference sequence). V shed 5 bases and J 8 bases; nucleotides not matched to a gene: 21. CDR3 DNA: TGTGCCAGCAGCCCCTCGGCGGCTAGCGGGGGGCCCCCGGGGGGTACGCAGTATTTT. It yields the protein CASSPSAASGGPPGGTQYF.

The chain employs TRBV4-1 and TRBJ2-5; possibly TRBD1 for D (5 bases). The CDR3 has 12 residues. V was shortened by 4 bases and J by 5 bases, with 8 bases between the two germline ends. The germline V gene encodes CDR1 MGHRA and CDR2 YSYEKL. DNA of the CDR3: TGCGCCAGCAGCCGGAAGGGGGAGACCCAGTACTTC. Translating gives CASSRKGETQYF.